Here is one TCR beta chain with its context. This clonotype was detected only a few times. Its antigen specificity is not known. Base qualities are not recorded, but no much larger clone differs from it by a single base. This record belongs to a study of regulatory T cells in long-lasting Graves disease (dated by TCRdb to about 2021). About the full investigation: Patients with newly diagnosed Graves' disease had been on antithyroid drugs for under 3 months. This study used TCR sequencing and RNA sequencing of peripheral blood to compare persistent Graves' disease patients against newly diagnosed Graves' disease patients. The study was conducted in China and was registered as a clinical trial. A total of roughly 33 samples were covered by TCR sequencing, comprising approximately 13 persistent and around 20 newly diagnosed Graves' disease patients. The paper as a whole reports these results and caveats: Only peripheral blood was studied, because thyroid tissue, the primary lesion, was inaccessible. Preferential use of TRBV28, TRBJ1-2 and TRBJ2-5 was observed in persistent disease, whereas TRBV20-1 and TRBJ2-1 were favored in newly diagnosed disease. Persistent patients shared more public clonotypes among themselves (around 3,000) than newly diagnosed patients did (nearly 1,000). The authors acknowledged the small sample size as a limitation that may reduce accuracy. Persistent Graves' disease patients showed lower TCR Shannon entropy and fewer highly expanded clones than newly diagnosed patients, suggesting clonal expansion. Sequencing and analysis were restricted to the TCR beta chain.

Clipping removes 3 bases from V and 10 bases from J, with 8 as the unmatched junction base count. The CDR3 holds 13 amino acids from the cysteine to the phenylalanine. Of the read, only the CDR3 DNA is kept; its 39 bases are in frame from base 1. The germline V gene specifies SGHTA as CDR1 and FQGNSA as CDR2. The library was produced with multiplex PCR. TCRdb lists the instrument as Illumina HiSeq 4000. To build TCR beta libraries, CDR3 regions were amplified by Arm-PCR using iRepertoire HTBI primers. PCR products were gel purified before sequencing. The paper's processing steps were these. Gene usage analysis of CDR3 amino acid clonotypes relied on the approximately 60 TRBV and about 15 TRBJ segments identified across samples. Filtered high-quality paired reads were merged into contigs using COPE and FqMerger. Contigs were aligned with BLAST to IMGT TRBV, TRBD and TRBJ reference genes, and CDR3 was defined per IMGT. Any clonotype with a frequency above 0.1% was counted as a highly expanded clone. Shannon entropy served as the measure of repertoire diversity, while the Gini coefficient captured V-J evenness. Clonotypes shared by more than one individual were considered public. TCRdb handled the public reads itself, with Q25 trimming in fastp and clone calling in MiXCR, and kept productive beta chains. For every CDR3 protein sequence, its rows merge into one entry that carries the most common genes and DNA. These V and J calls originate from TCRdb's pipeline instead of the authors' own analysis. Across this sample there are 400,000 to 650,000 distinct CDR3 sequences, with around 15% seen only once. The ten biggest clones cover 20% to 30% of the sample.

Per the publication, the time point label means: newly diagnosed GD, antithyroid drugs for less than 3 months. For both TCR sequencing and RNA sequencing, RNA was extracted from PBMCs using TRIzol. The diagnosis of Graves' disease was made according to American Thyroid Association guidelines. Recruitment of patients was carried out at an endocrinology department in Xi'an, China. Each patient gave about 9.1 milliliters of peripheral blood, collected in an EDTA anticoagulant tube. Ficoll Paque Plus density gradient separation was used to isolate PBMCs, and no additional T cell sorting was done. An Agilent 2100 Bioanalyzer and agarose gel were used to assess RNA quality, and a NanoDrop 2000 was used to measure RNA concentration. This sample was also put to use in a study of T cells in Graves' hyperthyroidism and ophthalmopathy. Taken from the second paper: Graves' hyperthyroidism was defined as stable when no progression to ophthalmopathy occurred over 18 months of follow-up. Hyperthyroidism patients were newly diagnosed, with disease duration under 2 months, and aged 18 to 65 years. The study excluded patients with uncontrolled infections, other autoimmune diseases, pregnancy or lactation. Clinical symptoms, serum thyroxine and TRAb, thyroid ultrasound, and orbital computed tomography formed the basis for the diagnoses. A first-round RT-PCR of the TCR CDR3 used the HTBI primer set with the Qiagen OneStep RT-PCR kit. Most expanded thyroid clonotypes (frequency above 0.001) were also detected in blood, suggesting blood repertoires may reflect thyroid immune responses. A 13 V-J signature model separated ophthalmopathy from stable hyperthyroidism, with approximately 87% sensitivity and 81.08% specificity in cross-validation and 80%/75% in testing. During validation, the model predicted progression to ophthalmopathy a median of around 6 months ahead of onset, with around 65% sensitivity and 72% to 80% specificity. To identify distinguishing TCR V-J signatures, a discovery cohort of 90 to 100 patients was used, comprising 43 with Graves' ophthalmopathy and 55 to 65 with stable Graves' hyperthyroidism. Whether ophthalmopathy could be predicted prospectively was tested in an independent validation cohort made up of under 20 hyperthyroidism patients plus 17 patients who later progressed to ophthalmopathy. The approximately 100 discovery patients were randomly divided into training and test sets at a 7:3 ratio. In addition, the study compared T-cell repertoires in thyroid tissue and in blood from several Graves' hyperthyroidism patients. Once sampling was done, hyperthyroidism patients were given methimazole at a starting dose of 30 mg daily, whereas ophthalmopathy patients were given high-dose intravenous methylprednisolone. A second multiplex PCR round built the libraries, followed by size selection and purification. Libraries were sequenced paired-end with 100 bp reads on an Illumina HiSeq2000. Raw data were processed with SOAPnuke, discarding reads with adapters, uncalled bases, mean Phred below 15, or no exact constant-primer or identifier match. High-quality paired reads were merged using COPE v1.2.5, and each unique nucleotide sequence was defined as a clonotype. MiTCR v1.1 was used to align clonotypes to the IMGT TRBV, TRBD and TRBJ reference segments. Only V-J combinations with frequency above 0.0001, covering about 99% of repertoires, were analysed. A TCS score was defined as the ratio of F50 (clonal expansion) to E x V (chaos), with BLOSUM62-based TCRdist applied between CDR3 peptides within each V-J. Welch's t-statistics and random forest reduced approximately 520 V-J features to 10 to 15, which were used in a naive Bayes classifier (R e1071). No statistical method was used to set the sample size in advance, and investigators knew the group allocation. The paper reports TCR Vbeta CDR3 sequencing of more than 120 peripheral blood samples: under 45 ophthalmopathy, roughly 74 hyperthyroidism and about 17 progressor patients.

The clonotype originates from a woman aged 40 to 65 with Graves disease. Donor details come from another sample of the same person, matched by shared clones. This receptor chain uses TRBV7-2 and TRBJ1-2, with 7 bases matching TRBD1. Source: peripheral blood mononuclear cells (PBMCs), taken at new diagnosis, from a patient treated with antithyroid drugs. The CDR3 protein: CASSFGQDRHYTF. The DNA sequence is as follows: TGTGCCAGCAGCTTCGGACAGGACCGCCACTACACCTTC.